The next 21 T cell receptor beta chains were all read from a single sample in a study of cytomegalovirus exposure and HLA in healthy donors. 13 Jbeta primers and 60 Vbeta primers were used for the PCR. The data were produced by immunoSEQ multiplex PCR, yet TCRdb's version contains in-frame clones alone and is incomplete. Altogether approximately 150,000 clones are present, roughly three quarters being singletons, with the ten largest covering about 4.5%. Sequenced input: PBMCs. These receptors originate from a man in his fifties or sixties in good health and CMV-seronegative.

The CDR3 nucleotides read TGCGCCAGCAGCTTGGCTCCAGGGGACATTGAAGCTTTCTTT. It translates to CASSLAPGDIEAFF. The gene calls are TRBV5-1 and TRBJ1-1; TRBD1 might be the D (6 bases). CDR1 and CDR2 (germline): SGHRS, YFSETQ. The CDR3 spans 14 residues. The V and J ends lost 0 bases and 7 bases respectively, with 13 bases between them. The variable domain in full, completed from reference TRBV5-1 and TRBJ1-1, reads KAGVTQTPRYLIKTRGQQVTLSCSPISGHRSVSWYQQTPGQGLQFLFEYFSETQRNKGNFPGRFSGRQFSNSRSEMNVSTLELGDSALYLCASSLAPGDIEAFFGQGTRLTVV.

The rearrangement links TRBV11-2 to TRBJ2-7; D gene ambiguous. The V and J ends lost 0 bases and 9 bases respectively, with 12 bases between them. Germline V gene lookup returns CDR1 SGHAT and CDR2 FQNNGV. The CDR3 has 13 residues. In nucleotides, the CDR3 is TGTGCCAGCAGCTTAGATCCAACAGATAGGCAGTACTTC. Encoded protein: CASSLDPTDRQYF.

J is TRBJ2-1 and V is TRBV19; 10 positions match TRBD2. Trimming cost V 5 bases and J 16 bases; bases outside gene matches: 11. CDR3 length equals 13 residues. The germline V gene encodes CDR1 LNHDA and CDR2 SQIVND (reference sequence). CDR3: CASSPGTSVGNFF. The DNA for the CDR3 is TGTGCCAGTAGTCCCGGGACTAGCGTCGGGAATTTCTTC.

The rearrangement joins TRBV28 to TRBJ2-6, with D perhaps matching TRBD1 (6 bases). The CDR3 contains 15 residues. CDR1 is MDHEN and CDR2 is SYDVKM in the germline V gene. V was pared by 7 bases and J by 1 base, with 11 bases between. The CDR3 nucleotides are TGTGCCAGCACCAAAGGGGGTTCTGGGGCCAACGTCCTGACTTTC. It encodes CASTKGGSGANVLTF.

J is TRBJ1-2 and V is TRBV4-2; D perhaps matches TRBD1 (6 bases). The germline V and J ends were trimmed by 4 bases and 7 bases, with 25 bases remaining between them. CDR3 length: 17 amino acids. Germline assignment: CDR1 LGHNA and CDR2 YNFKEQ. In DNA, the CDR3 is TGTGCCAGCAGCCTCCGCAAGGGGGGGGTAGAAGGATTTGGCTACACCTTC. It yields the protein CASSLRKGGVEGFGYTF.

The rearrangement links TRBV10-3 to TRBJ1-2; 7 bases are a match to TRBD1. Germline V CDR1 and CDR2: ENHRY, SYGVKD. The V gene end was trimmed by 5 bases and the J gene end by 8 bases; junction bases not matched to a gene: 8. The CDR3 runs to 13 residues. In DNA form, the CDR3 reads TGTGCCATCAGTACTTACAGGGGAAGCGGCTACACCTTC. It yields the protein CAISTYRGSGYTF.

V usage is TRBV29-1 and J usage is TRBJ2-7; 9 nucleotides align to TRBD1. The germline V gene has CDR1 SQVTM and CDR2 ANQGSEA. This CDR3 has 13 residues. With V trimmed by 7 bases and J by 4 bases, 8 bases remained unmatched. DNA of the CDR3: TGCAGCGGTAGACAGGGGGGGAGTTACGAGCAGTACTTC. Encoded protein: CSGRQGGSYEQYF.

This clone showed up just a few times. The chain uses TRBV13 and TRBJ1-2; D unresolved. Per the germline V gene, CDR1 is PRHDT and CDR2 is FYEKMQ (reference sequence). The CDR3 runs 17 residues. With 2 bases removed from V and 4 bases from J, the gap between germline ends came to 20 bases. CDR3 coding DNA: TGTGCCAGCAGCTTAAGCTCAGAGGAGTGGAGGCTCTATGGCTACACCTTC. Amino acid sequence: CASSLSSEEWRLYGYTF.

V gene TRBV5-5 combines with J gene TRBJ2-3; the D is unclear. V was trimmed by 6 bases and J by 4 bases, leaving 12 bases between them. The CDR3 totals 13 residues. CDR1 SGHKS and CDR2 YYEKEE come from the germline V gene (reference sequence). Written as DNA, the CDR3 is TGTGCCAGCAAGGCAGGTTTCCCAGATACGCAGTATTTT. Its translation: CASKAGFPDTQYF.

This chain connects TRBV28 to TRBJ1-2; D remains unclear. This CDR3 has 11 amino acids. V lost 11 bases, J lost 10 bases, and 17 bases lay in between. Germline CDR1 and CDR2: MDHEN and SYDVKM. The CDR3 DNA follows: TGTGCCGGAGCCGGGAGGTCCGACTACACCTTC. This sequence encodes CAGAGRSDYTF.

The chain has TRBV27 and TRBJ1-3; D remains unclear. The V and J ends lost 7 bases and 0 bases respectively, with 13 bases between them. The CDR3 spans 15 residues. The germline CDR1 and CDR2 sequences are MNHEY and SMNVEV (reference sequence). The CDR3 DNA is TGTGCCAGCAAGGATCGGGGAAACTCTGGAAACACCATATATTTT. Translating gives CASKDRGNSGNTIYF.

As regards this clone: Because it lacks the conserved phenylalanine or tryptophan at the end, this CDR3 is likely a read error. No DNA is shown, since the ends of the CDR3 on it are uncertain; the CDR3 is the one TCRdb lists. CDR3 residues: CASSSGQGHLI. This chain links TRBV5-4 with TRBJ1-1; the table's D call, TRBD1, has no DNA check behind it. Germline V gene lookup returns CDR1 SGHNT and CDR2 YYREEE (reference sequence). The CDR3 sequence runs 11 residues, both termini included.

The gene calls are TRBV27 and TRBJ2-1, with D possibly TRBD2 on 5 matching bases. CDR1 and CDR2 from the germline V gene are MNHEY and SMNVEV (reference sequence). With 9 bases removed from V and 8 bases from J, the gap between germline ends came to 17 bases. CDR3 length: 13 amino acids. The CDR3 sequence is CASLERVGYEQFF. CDR3 nucleotides: TGTGCCAGTCTTGAGAGGGTCGGGTATGAGCAGTTCTTC.

The chain carries TRBV7-3 and TRBJ2-2, with D unclear. The CDR3 is 12 amino acids. Germline CDR1 is SGHTA and CDR2 is FQGTGA. Trimming pared 4 bases from V and 3 bases from J, leaving 3 bases between. The CDR3 region has the DNA TGTGCCAGCAGCTCCGACACCGGGGAGCTGTTTTTT. Translating it yields CASSSDTGELFF. The full variable domain, in which reference TRBV7-3 and TRBJ2-2 provide the parts outside the CDR3, is GAGVSQTPSNKVTEKGKYVELRCDPISGHTALYWYRQSLGQGPEFLIYFQGTGAADDSGLPNDRFFAVRPEGSVSTLKIQRTERGDSAVYLCASSSDTGELFFGEGSRLTVL.

This clone was seen only once. The V call is TRBV27, the J call TRBJ2-5; 7 nucleotides line up with TRBD1. This CDR3 region has 13 residues. Germline CDR1 is MNHEY and CDR2 is SMNVEV (reference sequence). The V segment lost 5 bases and the J segment 5 bases; nucleotides outside the gene matches: 5. The CDR3 region is CASSHIRGETQYF. DNA for the CDR3: TGTGCCAGCAGTCACATCAGGGGGGAGACCCAGTACTTC.

Worth noting for this clone: Other nucleotide sequences from this sample produce the same CDR3. V gene TRBV7-2 combines with J gene TRBJ1-1; D unclear. In germline, CDR1 is SGHTA, CDR2 FQGNSA. V dropped 1 base and J dropped 1 base, with 4 bases sitting between them. The CDR3 totals 13 residues. The CDR3 DNA reads TGTGCCAGCAGCTTAGGTAGGAACACTGAAGCTTTCTTT. The encoded protein is CASSLGRNTEAFF.

The V and J genes are TRBV11-3 and TRBJ1-1, with TRBD1 identical over 7 bases. V shed 4 bases and J 6 bases; nucleotides not matched to a gene: 5. This CDR3 spans 13 amino acids. The germline gives CDR1 SGHNT, CDR2 YENEEA. The CDR3: CASSWSQGAEAFF. DNA for the CDR3: TGTGCCAGCAGCTGGAGTCAGGGGGCTGAAGCTTTCTTT. The full variable domain, completed using reference TRBV11-3 and TRBJ1-1, is EAGVVQSPRYKIIEKKQPVAFWCNPISGHNTLYWYLQNLGQGPELLIRYENEEAVDDSQLPKDRFSAERLKGVDSTLKIQPAELGDSAVYLCASSWSQGAEAFFGQGTRLTVV.

This clone occurred a few times. The chain recombines TRBV11-2 with TRBJ2-7, with 10 bases matching TRBD1. CDR1 SGHAT and CDR2 FQNNGV come from the germline V gene. Trimming removed 1 base from V and 7 bases from J; junction bases left unmatched: 10. The CDR3 consists of 16 residues. As DNA, the CDR3 is TGTGCCAGCAGCTTAGCTGTTGGGACAGGGGCTCGAGAGCAGTACTTC. Its translation: CASSLAVGTGAREQYF.

V is TRBV5-4 and J is TRBJ2-7; a possible D gene is TRBD1 (5 bases). Germline V gene sequence: CDR1 SGHNT, CDR2 YYREEE (reference sequence). This CDR3 is built from 16 residues. Trimming stripped 4 bases from V and 3 bases from J, with 20 bases between. The CDR3 DNA follows: TGTGCCAGCAGCCCCAACCGTAGGGGCGTGGACTACGAGCAGTACTTC. This encodes CASSPNRRGVDYEQYF.

The V call is TRBV27, the J call TRBJ2-6; no reliable D call. V was pared by 3 bases and J by 1 base, with 4 bases between. This CDR3 has 14 residues. CDR1 is MNHEY, CDR2 SMNVEV, per germline (reference sequence). This CDR3 is CASSFRSGANVLTF. The CDR3 DNA reads as TGTGCCAGCAGTTTCCGTTCTGGGGCCAACGTCCTGACTTTC.

This sequence joins TRBV28 and TRBJ1-2; weak D call: TRBD1 (5 bases). This CDR3 spans 10 amino acids. The germline V gene has CDR1 MDHEN and CDR2 SYDVKM. CDR3 nucleotide sequence: TGTGAGCAGGGCAGGGCCGGCTACACCTTC. Protein product: CEQGRAGYTF.